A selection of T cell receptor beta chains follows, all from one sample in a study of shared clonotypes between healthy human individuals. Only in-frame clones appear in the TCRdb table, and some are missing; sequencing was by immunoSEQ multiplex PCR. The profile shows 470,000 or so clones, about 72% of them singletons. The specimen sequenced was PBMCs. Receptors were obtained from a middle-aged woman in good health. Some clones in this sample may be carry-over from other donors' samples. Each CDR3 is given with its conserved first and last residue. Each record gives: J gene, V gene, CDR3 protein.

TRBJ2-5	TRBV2	CASSLRVGHRTRRETQYF
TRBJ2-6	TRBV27	CASSLGGGSGANVLTF
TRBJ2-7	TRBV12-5	CASGLDIAGGLYEQYF
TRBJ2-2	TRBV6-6	CASSFSGSGTGELFF
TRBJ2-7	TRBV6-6	CAISETSGRYEQYF
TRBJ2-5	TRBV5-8	CASSLVRGETQYF
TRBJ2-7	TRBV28	CASTTGTVYEQYF
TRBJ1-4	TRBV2	CASSLINEKLFF
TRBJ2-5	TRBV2	CASRGTSGLFGETQYF
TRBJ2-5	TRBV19	CARLPTRTAVGQETQYF
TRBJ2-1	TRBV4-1	CASSQEPLSHEQFF
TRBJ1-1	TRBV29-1	CSVEDRNLMNTEAFF
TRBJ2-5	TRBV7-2	CASSLAFGLAGGQETQYF
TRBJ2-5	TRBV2	CASSGLAGNQETQYF
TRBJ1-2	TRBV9	CASSVGGALNYGYTF
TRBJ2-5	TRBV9	CASSGLAGGPAETQYF
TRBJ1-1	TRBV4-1	CASSRGQDTEAFF
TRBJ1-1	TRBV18	CASSPRTANTEAFF
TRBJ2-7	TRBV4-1	CASSQAVPGSSEQYF
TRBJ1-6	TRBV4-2	CASSQVLLDGYSPLHF
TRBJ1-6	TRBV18	CASSTGDNSPLHF
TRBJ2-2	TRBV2	CASSEVFNTGELFF
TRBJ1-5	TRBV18	CATTQDFNQPQHF
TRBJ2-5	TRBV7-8	CASSPAVGETQYF
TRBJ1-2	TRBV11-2	CASSLRPGQSPVFTF
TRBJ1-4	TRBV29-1	CSVAGGDEKLFF
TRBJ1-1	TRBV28	CASSRPYGMNTEAFF
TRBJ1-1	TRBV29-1	CSVEPGTGLFF
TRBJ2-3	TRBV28	CASSLGLAPTDTQYF
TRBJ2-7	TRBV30	CAWGPGTGGTYEQYF
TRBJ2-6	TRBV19	CASSITGANVLTF
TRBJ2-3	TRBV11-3	CASSFGTSGRDTQYF
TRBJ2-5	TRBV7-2	CASSRIAAESPETQYF
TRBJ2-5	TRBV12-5	CASAADIQETQYF
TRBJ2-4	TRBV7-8	CASSRQDRDIQYF
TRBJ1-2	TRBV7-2	CASSWQGGSGYTF
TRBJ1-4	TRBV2	CASSEGTRGEKLFF
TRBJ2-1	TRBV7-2	CASSTPGLAGYNEQFF
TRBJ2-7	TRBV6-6	CASSYSWDLTREQYF
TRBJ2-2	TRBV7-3	CASSLREGRLFF
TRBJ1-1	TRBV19	CASRTGALNTEAFF
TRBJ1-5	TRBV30	CAWSSGRDQPQHF
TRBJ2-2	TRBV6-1	CASKRWGSGTGELFF
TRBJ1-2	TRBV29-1	CSAAVGYYGYTF
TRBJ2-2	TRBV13	CASSGSGTGGTGELFF
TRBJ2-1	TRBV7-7	CASSRTSGDYNEQFF
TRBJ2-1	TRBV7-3	CASSLTTGYSYNEQFF
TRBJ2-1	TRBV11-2	CASSLAGGLNNEQFF
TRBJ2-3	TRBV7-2	CASSPGAVQYF
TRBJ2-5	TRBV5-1	CASSAGGEETQYF
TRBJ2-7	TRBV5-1	CASSLRLAGEGGYEQYF